This T cell receptor (beta chain) was captured by sequencing in a study of CD8 T cells in Susac syndrome. CDR3 size: 14 residues. Germline CDR1 MGHRA, CDR2 YSYEKL. The germline V and J ends were trimmed by 2 bases and 1 base, with 8 bases remaining between them. Reverse transcription of about 0.45 to 1 ug RNA used random hexamers. Amplification of TCR beta CDR3 was carried out by immunoSEQ multiplex PCR, which covered 54 Vbeta and 13 Jbeta segments. TCRdb independently ran MiXCR on the immunoSEQ multiplex PCR reads; one entry per CDR3 protein. The sample records 160,000 or so distinct CDR3 sequences, around 95% being singletons. The study, taken as a whole, reports: By the study's own acknowledgment, its TCR sequencing and HLA analysis included relatively few individuals.

From blood CD8+ and CD4+ T cells, the TCR beta chain was sequenced. Negative isolation was used for CD8+ and CD4+ T cells and FACS enrichment for TEMRA cells. Worth noting for this clonotype: The antigen is undetermined.

This receptor was obtained from a human donor with multiple sclerosis. V is TRBV4-1 and J is TRBJ1-1, with D possibly TRBD1 on 5 matching bases. The material sequenced was CD8+ T cells from PBMCs. The CDR3 DNA reads TGCGCCAGCAGCCAACACACAGGGAACACTGAAGCTTTCTTT. This encodes CASSQHTGNTEAFF.